The 28 T cell receptor beta chains presented below share a single source sample, sequenced in a study of OX40 agonist ivuxolimab in advanced cancers. The method was immunoSEQ multiplex PCR; TCRdb's version includes in-frame clones alone and lacks a portion of them. Of 65,000 to 100,000 clones listed, 80% to 90% are singletons. The sequences come from CD4+ or CD8+ T cells sorted from blood, collected in a trial of the OX40 agonist ivuxolimab. The receptors stem from an adult with an advanced solid tumor such as melanoma, head and neck, liver or kidney cancer.

V is TRBV6-5 and J is TRBJ1-5; TRBD1 aligns across 9 bases. CDR3 length equals 16 residues. V lost 0 bases to trimming and J lost 2 bases; unmatched junction nucleotides: 2. Germline CDR1 and CDR2: MNHEY and SVGAGI. CDR3 in DNA: TGTGCCAGCAGTTACTCGAGACAGGGGGGCAATCAGCCCCAGCATTTT. Protein product: CASSYSRQGGNQPQHF.

This clone was detected once. CDR3 nucleotide sequence: TGTGCCAGCAGCGAAGACGGGCTTTCGAATTCACCCCTCCACTTT. It translates to CASSEDGLSNSPLHF. The rearrangement links TRBV21-1 to TRBJ1-6. TRBV21-1 is termed a pseudogene. The CDR3 is made up of 15 amino acids.

This sequence joins TRBV30 and TRBJ1-1, with 7 bases that match TRBD1. Germline V gene sequence: CDR1 GTSNPN, CDR2 SVGIG (reference sequence). V shed 3 bases, J shed 10 bases, and the junction held 8 bases outside the gene matches. The CDR3 has 12 amino acids. The CDR3 sequence: CAWRGQHFRAFF. Here the CDR3 DNA reads TGTGCCTGGAGGGGACAGCACTTTCGAGCTTTCTTT.

The rearrangement uses TRBV28 and TRBJ2-7; maybe TRBD1 (5 bases). The germline V gene has CDR1 MDHEN and CDR2 SYDVKM. The CDR3 runs 14 residues. Trimming stripped 5 bases from V and 2 bases from J, with 13 bases between. The CDR3 nucleotides are TGTGCCAGCAGTCAATCCAGGGCCACCTACGAGCAGTACTTC. This encodes CASSQSRATYEQYF.

This chain joins TRBV11-2 and TRBJ2-7, with a possible D match to TRBD1 (6 bases). Per the germline V gene, CDR1 is SGHAT and CDR2 is FQNNGV. This CDR3 region has 16 residues. With 3 bases removed from V and 3 bases from J, the gap between germline ends came to 18 bases. The CDR3: CASSLTGGEVRYEQYF. CDR3 DNA: TGTGCCAGCAGCTTGACAGGTGGGGAAGTTCGCTACGAGCAGTACTTC.

In its sample, this clone was seen a few times. Written as DNA, the CDR3 is TGTGCCAGCAGCACCGTCCCGGGACAGGGTAACTCTGGAAACACCATATATTTT. This encodes CASSTVPGQGNSGNTIYF. The chain couples TRBV12-1 to TRBJ1-3; TRBD1 is the table's D call and was not checked against the DNA. TRBV12-1 is a known pseudogene. CDR3 length: 18 residues.

The chain uses TRBV5-1 and TRBJ1-4, with a tentative D call TRBD1 (5 bases). CDR1 and CDR2 from the germline V gene are SGHRS and YFSETQ. V shed 4 bases and J shed 6 bases, with 16 bases lying between them. CDR3 length: 15 amino acids. The CDR3 here is CASSLGPRMDEKLFF. In DNA form, the CDR3 reads TGCGCCAGCAGCCTGGGGCCCCGGATGGATGAAAAACTGTTTTTT.

V is TRBV19 and J is TRBJ1-6, with 8 bases that match TRBD1. Germline lookup yields CDR1 LNHDA and CDR2 SQIVND (reference sequence). Losses at the gene ends were 5 bases for V and 5 bases for J; bases not matched to a gene: 11. The CDR3 has 17 residues. This CDR3 reads CASSVVRPTGDNSPLHF. The DNA for the CDR3 is TGTGCCAGTAGTGTGGTCCGACCGACAGGGGATAATTCACCCCTCCACTTT.

The chain joins TRBV5-1 to TRBJ2-5, with 11 bases that match TRBD2. The CDR3 runs to 19 residues. The germline gives CDR1 SGHRS, CDR2 YFSETQ. V dropped 1 base and J dropped 1; count of bases not matched to a gene: 12. The CDR3 DNA reads as TGCGCCAGCAGCTTGTCCCACACTAGCGGGAGTGGGGCCCAAGAGACCCAGTACTTC. It specifies CASSLSHTSGSGAQETQYF.

This rearrangement joins TRBV28 to TRBJ1-1; D not certain. Germline CDR1 reads MDHEN; CDR2 reads SYDVKM. The CDR3 has 14 residues. V was clipped by 6 bases and J by 4 bases, with 15 bases between them. The CDR3 reads CASRDGGGSTEAFF. The CDR3, as DNA: TGTGCCAGCAGGGACGGAGGTGGGTCCACTGAAGCTTTCTTT.

V gene TRBV27 combines with J gene TRBJ2-5; D is uncertain. V gave up 7 bases and J gave up 4 bases, with 16 bases separating them. The germline gives CDR1 MNHEY, CDR2 SMNVEV (reference sequence). The CDR3 totals 14 residues. The CDR3 is CASTSLGPGETQYF. The CDR3, as DNA: TGTGCCAGCACCTCGCTTGGCCCCGGAGAGACCCAGTACTTC.

The chain links TRBV27 to TRBJ1-1; tentative D call: TRBD1 (6 bases). Per the germline V gene, CDR1 is MNHEY and CDR2 is SMNVEV (reference sequence). The CDR3 totals 14 residues. Trimming removed 2 bases at V and 6 bases at J, with 13 bases between. The CDR3 DNA reads TGTGCCAGCAGTTTAGGGACACCCCGGGCTGAAGCTTTCTTT. This gives the protein CASSLGTPRAEAFF.

This clone appeared a single time. V and J are TRBV27 and TRBJ1-2, with D possibly matching TRBD1 (5 bases). Trimming shortened V by 6 bases and J by 2 bases, and 10 bases separated the two germline ends. This CDR3 has 13 amino acids. Germline V lookup: CDR1 MNHEY, CDR2 SMNVEV (reference sequence). DNA of the CDR3: TGTGCCAGCAGCCGACAGAGCAACTATGGCTACACCTTC. This codes for CASSRQSNYGYTF.

The CDR3 nucleotides are TGTGCCAGCAGCAGAACGACTAGCGGGAGTAGTAATGAGCAGTTCTTC. Translation gives CASSRTTSGSSNEQFF. The genes are TRBV9 and TRBJ2-1, with TRBD2 matching 12 bases. V shed 4 bases, J shed 7 bases, and the junction held 9 bases outside the gene matches. This CDR3 comprises 16 residues. The germline V gene has CDR1 SGDLS and CDR2 YYNGEE.

The J gene is TRBJ2-1, the V gene TRBV20-1, with D unclear. Trimming took 3 bases from V and 6 from J, leaving 6 bases between them. The CDR3 is made up of 11 amino acids. Per the germline V gene, CDR1 is DFQATT and CDR2 is SNEGSKA (reference sequence). As DNA, the CDR3 is TGCAGTGCTAGGGGAACCAATGAGCAGTTCTTC. Residues: CSARGTNEQFF.

The chain has TRBV30 and TRBJ1-2; D is unresolved. The ends were cut back, 1 base at V and 4 bases at J, with 10 bases in the middle. Germline V gene sequence: CDR1 GTSNPN, CDR2 SVGIG (reference sequence). The CDR3 runs to 13 residues. This chain's CDR3 is CAWSAWLGYGYTF. The CDR3 region has the DNA TGTGCCTGGAGTGCGTGGCTCGGCTATGGCTACACCTTC.

This clone was picked up one time. The CDR3 protein is CASSLGSSVEQYF. CDR3 bases: TGTGCCAGCAGCTTAGGGTCTAGCGTAGAGCAGTACTTC. The chain uses TRBV11-2 and TRBJ2-7, with D tentatively TRBD2 (6 bases). The germline V gene has CDR1 SGHAT and CDR2 FQNNGV. Between the trimmed V and J ends, which lost 1 base and 7 bases, there was a span of 11 bases. The CDR3 spans 13 residues.

The genes are TRBV27 and TRBJ2-1; D not resolved. This CDR3 has 13 residues. Germline V gene data show CDR1 as MNHEY and CDR2 as SMNVEV (reference sequence). The ends were cut back, 3 bases at V and 11 bases at J, with 14 bases in the middle. The CDR3 region is CASSFYSDAKQFF. The DNA of the CDR3 is TGTGCCAGCAGTTTTTACTCGGACGCCAAGCAGTTCTTC.

The chain couples TRBV7-2 to TRBJ2-7; TRBD2 agrees at 9 bases. V dropped 5 bases and J dropped 3; count of bases not matched to a gene: 5. This CDR3 comprises 14 residues. Germline V lookup: CDR1 SGHTA, CDR2 FQGNSA. CDR3 sequence reads: CASSPELAGYEQYF. The DNA of the CDR3 is TGTGCCAGCAGCCCCGAACTAGCGGGCTACGAGCAGTACTTC.

The rearrangement uses TRBV4-1 and TRBJ2-5, with a possible D match to TRBD2 (6 bases). The CDR3 length is 15 residues. V lost 4 bases and J 4 bases, leaving 16 bases between the germline ends. The germline V gene encodes CDR1 MGHRA and CDR2 YSYEKL. The CDR3 bases are TGCGCCAGCAGCCCAGGGAGGACTGGGGCAGAGACCCAGTACTTC. It codes for CASSPGRTGAETQYF.

The chain uses TRBV2 and TRBJ2-7, with 8 positions matching TRBD1. Germline CDR1 is SNHLY and CDR2 is FYNNEI. V lost 6 bases, J lost 4 bases, and 2 bases stayed unmatched. This CDR3 contains 12 residues. CDR3 sequence reads: CASSQGAYEQYF. The CDR3 DNA sequence: TGTGCCAGCAGCCAGGGGGCGTACGAGCAGTACTTC. The whole variable domain, remainder taken from reference TRBV2 and TRBJ2-7, is EPEVTQTPSHQVTQMGQEVILRCVPISNHLYFYWYRQILGQKVEFLVSFYNNEISEKSEIFDDQFSVERPDGSNFTLKIRSTKLEDSAMYFCASSQGAYEQYFGPGTRLTVT.

This chain joins TRBV7-9 and TRBJ2-1; D gene unclear. The germline CDR1 and CDR2 sequences are SEHNR and FQNEAQ (reference sequence). The CDR3 is 13 amino acids. Trimming left V 6 bases short and J 8 bases short, with 14 bases between. CDR3 nucleotides: TGTGCCAGCAGTCTTTCCCTTACTTATGAGCAGTTCTTC. The encoded protein is CASSLSLTYEQFF. The variable domain in full, with the rest retrieved from reference TRBV7-9 and TRBJ2-1, is DTGVSQNPRHKITKRGQNVTFRCDPISEHNRLYWYRQTLGQGPEFLTYFQNEAQLEKSRLLSDRFSAERPKGSFSTLEIQRTEQGDSAMYLCASSLSLTYEQFFGPGTRLTVL.

The genes are TRBV6-1 and TRBJ2-4; a possible D gene is TRBD1 (5 bases). CDR1 and CDR2 from the germline V gene are MNHNS and SASEGT. This CDR3 comprises 15 residues. V was cut by 4 bases and J by 1 base, with 11 bases left in between. This chain's CDR3 is CASSVVRAAKNIQYF. CDR3 nucleotide sequence: TGTGCCAGCAGTGTGGTCAGGGCGGCCAAAAACATTCAGTACTTC.

This chain links TRBV30 with TRBJ1-2; D is undetermined. Deletions cut 4 bases from V and 3 bases from J, with 12 bases between. The germline V gene encodes CDR1 GTSNPN and CDR2 SVGIG (reference sequence). This CDR3 region has 13 residues. For the CDR3, the DNA is TGTGCCTGGATAGAGCTGGAGCACTATGGCTACACCTTC. Translation: CAWIELEHYGYTF.

About this clone itself: At the DNA level, this CDR3 is encoded by other sequences in the same sample as well. The chain carries TRBV19 and TRBJ2-7; D is unresolved. V lost 6 bases and J 6 bases, leaving 18 bases between the germline ends. Germline values: CDR1 LNHDA, CDR2 SQIVND (reference sequence). The CDR3 spans 14 residues. The CDR3 is CASSSGAGLSEQYV. The CDR3 bases are TGTGCCAGTAGCTCAGGCGCCGGTCTAAGCGAGCAGTACGTC.

The genes are TRBV9 and TRBJ2-1; D gene uncertain. Trimming left V 3 bases short and J 5 bases short, with 12 bases between. Germline loops: CDR1 SGDLS, CDR2 YYNGEE. The CDR3 totals 14 residues. CDR3 sequence: CASSASSENNEQFF. CDR3 coding DNA: TGTGCCAGCAGCGCATCCTCGGAGAACAATGAGCAGTTCTTC.

This chain uses TRBV5-1 with TRBJ1-3; D gene ambiguous. Germline V CDR1 and CDR2: SGHRS, YFSETQ. Trimming cost V 5 bases and J 0 bases, with 15 bases left between them. CDR3 length: 16 residues. The CDR3 protein is CASSIQSQGSGNTIYF. In DNA, the CDR3 is TGCGCCAGCAGTATTCAGAGCCAAGGCTCTGGAAACACCATATATTTT.

This clone has just a few counts. The V call is TRBV5-1, the J call TRBJ1-6; 7 bases map to TRBD1. Germline V gives CDR1 SGHRS, CDR2 YFSETQ. V was clipped by 5 bases and J by 9 bases; unmatched bases: 8. CDR3 size: 14 residues. Here the CDR3 reads CASRPTGDASPLHF. The CDR3 DNA follows: TGCGCCAGCAGGCCCACAGGGGACGCTTCACCCCTCCACTTT.